This TCR beta chain originates from a study of tumor-infiltrating lymphocytes in primary liver carcinoma. Study-wide background: Samples yielded about 3.65 to 7.13 million productive TCRbeta reads, similar across tissue types.

The length of the CDR3 is 15 residues. In germline, CDR1 is SGHVS, CDR2 FNYEAQ. With 2 bases clipped from V and 6 bases from J, the junction kept 6 bases outside the gene matches. This clonotype came up a few times. Its specificity is not known. TCR beta cDNA was made from 500 ng total RNA with a constant-region primer. TCR beta libraries came from three nested multiplex PCR rounds using slightly modified ARM-PCR. The two initial PCR rounds, around 10 cycles each, used TRBV1-TRBV30 forward and C-beta reverse primers. One entry per CDR3 protein, called by TCRdb with MiXCR from the multiplex PCR reads. The sample carries around 99,000 distinct CDR3 sequences, around 70% recorded once. From roughly 18-30 mg of unsorted bulk tissue, DNA and RNA were co-extracted together. Cases comprised patients with primary liver carcinoma who received surgical resection. Study observations and caveats: Tumor-adjacent and tumor-blood pairs shared a smaller degree of overlap than tumor region pairs. Against blood, tumors held a significantly higher top-250-clone fraction (p = 0.039).

The chain links TRBV7-6 to TRBJ2-1, with 8 positions matching TRBD2. The sequenced sample consisted of tumor-adjacent normal liver tissue. The clonotype was recovered from a man aged 40-49 years with primary liver carcinoma and hepatitis B virus infection. The CDR3 loop reads CASSLSAGEGNEQFF. The CDR3 nucleotides read TGTGCCAGCAGCTTATCAGCGGGAGAAGGCAATGAGCAGTTCTTC.